Shown below are 21 T cell receptor beta chains from a single sample sequenced in a study of CD8+ T cells in alopecia areata. Described treatment: oral pan-JAK inhibitor, 5-10 mg twice daily. Following RNA extraction, reverse transcription yielded cDNA that acted as the sequencing template. Clones were read by immunoSEQ multiplex PCR, and TCRdb kept only the in-frame ones, dropping some. Here the sample spans 100,000 to 130,000 clones, 84% being singletons. The sequencing here drew on CD8+ T cells sorted from blood, taken at week 24, from a patient treated with tofacitinib. The receptors here all came from a human donor with alopecia areata.

The V call is TRBV10-3, the J call TRBJ1-1; 7 nucleotides agree with TRBD1. Trimming removed 8 bases from V and 1 base from J; junction bases left unmatched: 10. The CDR3 totals 15 residues. Germline lookup yields CDR1 ENHRY and CDR2 SYGVKD. CDR3 sequence (DNA): TGTGCCATCGCGACCCGACAGGGTGAGAACACTGAAGCTTTCTTT. The encoded protein is CAIATRQGENTEAFF.

The rearrangement joins TRBV10-3 to TRBJ1-1, with 7 bases lining up with TRBD1. Per germline, CDR1 ENHRY and CDR2 SYGVKD. The CDR3 covers 11 residues. Germline trimming cut 10 bases from V and 10 bases from J; bases unmatched to any gene: 9. The DNA of the CDR3 is TGTGCCACCAGGGGGGCTCGCGGAGCTTTCTTT. This codes for CATRGARGAFF.

The J gene is TRBJ2-2, the V gene TRBV7-9; D is ambiguous. CDR3 length equals 13 residues. Looked up from germline, CDR1 is SEHNR and CDR2 is FQNEAQ (reference sequence). The V end was cut by 1 base, the J end by 6 bases, with 6 bases between. The CDR3 nucleotides are TGTGCCAGCAGCTTAGTCTCGGCCGGGGAGCTGTTTTTT. Translation gives CASSLVSAGELFF.

This clone was counted between two and nine times. This chain uses TRBV6-5 with TRBJ2-3; D perhaps matches TRBD1 (6 bases). V was trimmed by 8 bases and J by 3 bases, leaving 12 bases between them. The CDR3 runs 13 residues. Germline loops: CDR1 MNHEY, CDR2 SVGAGI. The CDR3 DNA follows: TGTGCCAGCGCGATAGGGGGTACAGATACGCAGTATTTT. Translating gives CASAIGGTDTQYF.

The chain couples TRBV7-9 to TRBJ1-1; tentative D call: TRBD1 (6 bases). Germline lookup yields CDR1 SEHNR and CDR2 FQNEAQ (reference sequence). Trimming removed 4 bases at V and 6 bases at J, with 9 bases between. The CDR3 is 12 residues long. CDR3 loop: CASSSGDPEAFF. CDR3 coding DNA: TGTGCCAGCAGCTCAGGGGACCCTGAAGCTTTCTTT.

This clone was counted a few times. J is TRBJ2-2 and V is TRBV7-9, with TRBD1 matching 8 bases. There are 15 residues in the CDR3. Germline trimming cut 3 bases from V and 4 bases from J; bases unmatched to any gene: 4. Per the germline V gene, CDR1 is SEHNR and CDR2 is FQNEAQ (reference sequence). CDR3 amino acids: CASSFGQGITGELFF. The CDR3 region has the DNA TGTGCCAGCAGCTTCGGACAGGGCATCACCGGGGAGCTGTTTTTT.

The chain joins TRBV27 to TRBJ2-7; D perhaps matches TRBD1 (5 bases). The V gene's germline CDR1 is MNHEY and CDR2 SMNVEV (reference sequence). The CDR3 consists of 14 residues. V dropped 1 base and J dropped 5 bases, with 12 bases sitting between them. CDR3 coding DNA: TGTGCCAGCAGTTTATGGGGTCAAGGGGACGAGCAGTACTTC. Amino acids: CASSLWGQGDEQYF.

The chain links TRBV4-1 to TRBJ2-3, with D perhaps matching TRBD2 (6 bases). CDR1 is MGHRA, CDR2 YSYEKL, per germline. The CDR3 spans 16 residues. Trimming took 1 base from V and 6 from J, leaving 17 bases between them. The CDR3 region has the DNA TGCGCCAGCAGCCAAGGGAGGGGTCCGAGGGTGGATACGCAGTATTTT. Translating gives CASSQGRGPRVDTQYF.

V and J are TRBV9 and TRBJ2-7; the D is unclear. The CDR3 has 13 amino acids. V was trimmed by 5 bases and J by 4 bases, leaving 13 bases between them. Germline V lookup: CDR1 SGDLS, CDR2 YYNGEE. This CDR3 reads CASSPDGVYEQYF. The CDR3 DNA is TGTGCCAGCAGTCCAGATGGGGTGTACGAGCAGTACTTC.

The table lists this clone with a count of one. The chain joins TRBV11-2 to TRBJ2-7, with 11 bases matching TRBD1. J gave up 5 bases and V 6 bases, and 3 bases lay outside the gene matches. Germline CDR1 is SGHAT and CDR2 is FQNNGV. CDR3 size: 13 residues. CDR3 in amino acids: CASSRTGGNEQYF. Here the CDR3 DNA reads TGTGCCAGCAGTAGGACAGGGGGCAACGAGCAGTACTTC.

The rearrangement links TRBV9 to TRBJ1-2; D is possibly TRBD1 (5 bases). The germline V gene encodes CDR1 SGDLS and CDR2 YYNGEE. This CDR3 is 15 amino acids long. Trimming left V 3 bases short and J 1 base short, with 13 bases between. The CDR3, as DNA: TGTGCCAGCAGCGGAGGGGATGGAGGTAACTATGGCTACACCTTC. Translation: CASSGGDGGNYGYTF.

This sequence joins TRBV6-6 and TRBJ2-1; D perhaps matches TRBD2 (6 bases). The germline gives CDR1 MNHNY, CDR2 SVGAGI (reference sequence). The V and J ends lost 0 bases and 12 bases respectively, with 12 bases between them. The CDR3 consists of 13 residues. In nucleotides, the CDR3 is TGTGCCAGCAGTTACTCACCGGGGCGGGGGCAGTTCTTC. Encoded protein: CASSYSPGRGQFF.

This clone was seen a single time. The chain recombines TRBV30 with TRBJ2-2, with TRBD2 as a possible D gene (6 bases). This CDR3 is 14 amino acids long. Germline lookup yields CDR1 GTSNPN and CDR2 SVGIG (reference sequence). The V end was cut by 2 bases, the J end by 7 bases, with 14 bases between. CDR3 coding DNA: TGTGCCTGGAGTACGGGGGTAGCCGTCGGGGAGCTGTTTTTT. Translating it yields CAWSTGVAVGELFF.

The chain joins TRBV4-2 to TRBJ1-2, with unresolved D. Trimming stripped 3 bases from V and 8 bases from J, with 10 bases between. The V gene's germline CDR1 is LGHNA and CDR2 YNFKEQ. This CDR3 has 12 residues. The CDR3 DNA sequence: TGTGCCAGCAGCCACGGCAGTCAAGGCTACACCTTC. Its translation: CASSHGSQGYTF.

The chain carries TRBV14 and TRBJ2-1; 12 nucleotides line up with TRBD2. The germline CDR1 and CDR2 sequences are SGHDN and FVKESK. The CDR3 totals 17 residues. V trimming: 1 base; J trimming: 4 bases; junction bases outside the gene matches: 5. This CDR3 is CASSQGTSGGSYNEQFF. CDR3 coding DNA: TGTGCCAGCAGCCAAGGCACTAGCGGGGGGTCATACAATGAGCAGTTCTTC.

This clone was seen many times. In DNA form, the CDR3 reads TGTGCCAGCAGCCAGACAGGGGGCAATCAGCCCCAGCATTTT. Its protein is CASSQTGGNQPQHF. This rearrangement joins TRBV21-1 to TRBJ1-5; the table assigns TRBD1, which was not confirmed against the DNA. TRBV21-1 is shown as a pseudogene. CDR3 length equals 14 residues.

The genes are TRBV18 and TRBJ2-7, with TRBD2 matching 14 bases. Germline values: CDR1 KGHSH, CDR2 LQKENI. The trim removed 6 bases at V and 0 bases at J, leaving 4 bases unmatched. The CDR3 extends over 16 amino acids. As DNA, the CDR3 is TGTGCCAGCTCGCCGGGACTAGCGGGGGACTCCTACGAGCAGTACTTC. It yields the protein CASSPGLAGDSYEQYF.

This chain joins TRBV15 and TRBJ2-7; 8 bases map to TRBD1. From germline, CDR1 is LNHNV and CDR2 YYDKDF (reference sequence). Germline trimming cut 0 bases from V and 7 bases from J; bases unmatched to any gene: 11. The CDR3 consists of 16 residues. CDR3 nucleotide sequence: TGTGCCACCAGCAGAGATAGGGGGACAGGCGAGCGGGAGCAGTACTTC. This translates into CATSRDRGTGEREQYF.

Written as DNA, the CDR3 is TGCGCCAGCAGCCAAGAGGCCAGAGCGAACACTGAAGCTTTCTTT. Translating it yields CASSQEARANTEAFF. The chain has TRBV4-1 and TRBJ1-1; D is unresolved. This CDR3 has 15 residues. Germline V gene sequence: CDR1 MGHRA, CDR2 YSYEKL. Trimming removed 0 bases at V and 1 base at J, with 9 bases between.

DNA for the CDR3: TGCAGCGTTGAAGGGGTCGATGGATTAACAGATACGCAGTATTTT. Residues: CSVEGVDGLTDTQYF. This chain uses TRBV29-1 with TRBJ2-3; no definite D call. This CDR3 spans 15 amino acids. Trimming left V 1 base short and J 3 bases short, with 14 bases between. The germline gives CDR1 SQVTM, CDR2 ANQGSEA.

The count of this clone is one. This chain uses TRBV27 with TRBJ1-2; TRBD1 might be the D (6 bases). Per the germline V gene, CDR1 is MNHEY and CDR2 is SMNVEV (reference sequence). This CDR3 contains 15 residues. Trimming removed 5 bases from V and 0 bases from J, with 13 bases in between. In DNA, the CDR3 is TGTGCCAGCAGTCTCGGACAGCCTTCTAACTATGGCTACACCTTC. This gives the protein CASSLGQPSNYGYTF.